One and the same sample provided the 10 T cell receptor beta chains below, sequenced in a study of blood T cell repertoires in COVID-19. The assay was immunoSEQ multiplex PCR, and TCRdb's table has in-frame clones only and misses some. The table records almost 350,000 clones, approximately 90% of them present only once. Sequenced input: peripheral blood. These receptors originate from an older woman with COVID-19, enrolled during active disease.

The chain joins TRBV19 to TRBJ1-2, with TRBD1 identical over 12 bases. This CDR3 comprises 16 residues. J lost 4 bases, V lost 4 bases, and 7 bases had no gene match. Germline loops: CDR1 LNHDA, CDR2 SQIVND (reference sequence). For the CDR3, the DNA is TGTGCCAGTAGTACGGGACAGGGGGCCATCGGCTATGGCTACACCTTC. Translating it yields CASSTGQGAIGYGYTF.

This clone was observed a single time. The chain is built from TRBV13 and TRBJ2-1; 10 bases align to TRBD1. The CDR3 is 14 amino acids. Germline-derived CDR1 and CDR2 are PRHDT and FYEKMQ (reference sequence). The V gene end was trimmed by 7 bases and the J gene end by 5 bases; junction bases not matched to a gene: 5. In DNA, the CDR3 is TGTGCCAGCATGGGACAGGGGAGGAACAATGAGCAGTTCTTC. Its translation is CASMGQGRNNEQFF. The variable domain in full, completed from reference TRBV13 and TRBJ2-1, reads AAGVIQSPRHLIKEKRETATLKCYPIPRHDTVYWYQQGPGQDPQFLISFYEKMQSDKGSIPDRFSAQQFSDYHSELNMSSLELGDSALYFCASMGQGRNNEQFFGPGTRLTVL.

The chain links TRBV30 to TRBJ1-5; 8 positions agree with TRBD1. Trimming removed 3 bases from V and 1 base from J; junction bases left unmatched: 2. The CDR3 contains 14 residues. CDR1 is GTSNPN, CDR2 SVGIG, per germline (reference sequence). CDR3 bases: TGTGCCTGGAGGAGGACAGGGAGCAATCAGCCCCAGCATTTT. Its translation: CAWRRTGSNQPQHF.

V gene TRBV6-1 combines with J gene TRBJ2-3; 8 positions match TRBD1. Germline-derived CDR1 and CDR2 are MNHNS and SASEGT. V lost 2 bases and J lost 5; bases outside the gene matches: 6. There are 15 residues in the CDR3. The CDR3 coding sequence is TGTGCCAGCAGTGAAATCCCCAGGGGGCGAGATACGCAGTATTTT. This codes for CASSEIPRGRDTQYF.

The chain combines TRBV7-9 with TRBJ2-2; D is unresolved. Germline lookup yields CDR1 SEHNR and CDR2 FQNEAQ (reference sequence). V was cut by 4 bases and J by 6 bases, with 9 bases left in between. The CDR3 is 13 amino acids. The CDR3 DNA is TGTGCCAGCAGCTGGCCCCCAGCCGGGGAGCTGTTTTTT. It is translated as CASSWPPAGELFF.

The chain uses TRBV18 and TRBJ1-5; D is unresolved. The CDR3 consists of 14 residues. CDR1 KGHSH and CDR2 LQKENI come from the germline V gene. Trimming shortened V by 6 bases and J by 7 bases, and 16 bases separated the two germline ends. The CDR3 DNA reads TGTGCCAGCTCCCCCGTGGAATTCGGGCAGCCCCAGCATTTT. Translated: CASSPVEFGQPQHF.

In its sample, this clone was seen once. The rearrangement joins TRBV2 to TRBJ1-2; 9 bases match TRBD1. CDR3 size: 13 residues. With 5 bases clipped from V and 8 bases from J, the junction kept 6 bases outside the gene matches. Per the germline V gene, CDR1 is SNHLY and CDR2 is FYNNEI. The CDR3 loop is CASSLQGAEGYTF. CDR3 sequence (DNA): TGTGCCAGCAGTTTACAGGGGGCGGAAGGCTACACCTTC.

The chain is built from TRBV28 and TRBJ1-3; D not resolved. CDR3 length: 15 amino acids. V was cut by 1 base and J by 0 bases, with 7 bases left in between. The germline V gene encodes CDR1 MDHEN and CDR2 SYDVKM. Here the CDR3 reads CASSLSGSSGNTIYF. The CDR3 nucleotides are TGTGCCAGCAGTTTATCGGGGAGCTCTGGAAACACCATATATTTT. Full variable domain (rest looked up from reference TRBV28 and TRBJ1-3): DVKVTQSSRYLVKRTGEKVFLECVQDMDHENMFWYRQDPGLGLRLIYFSYDVKMKEKGDIPEGYSVSREKKERFSLILESASTNQTSMYLCASSLSGSSGNTIYFGEGSWLTVV.

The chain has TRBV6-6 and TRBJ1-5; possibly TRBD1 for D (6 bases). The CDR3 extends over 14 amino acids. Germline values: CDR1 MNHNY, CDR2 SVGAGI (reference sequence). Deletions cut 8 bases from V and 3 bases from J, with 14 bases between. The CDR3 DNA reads TGTGCCAGCGGCTACCGGACAGACAATCAGCCCCAGCATTTT. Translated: CASGYRTDNQPQHF.

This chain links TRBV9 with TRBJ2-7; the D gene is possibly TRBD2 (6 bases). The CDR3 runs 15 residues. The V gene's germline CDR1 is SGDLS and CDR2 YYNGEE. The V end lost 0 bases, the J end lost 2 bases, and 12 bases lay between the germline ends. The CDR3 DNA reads TGTGCCAGCAGCGTAGCTTGGGGAGGCACCTACGAGCAGTACTTC. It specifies CASSVAWGGTYEQYF.